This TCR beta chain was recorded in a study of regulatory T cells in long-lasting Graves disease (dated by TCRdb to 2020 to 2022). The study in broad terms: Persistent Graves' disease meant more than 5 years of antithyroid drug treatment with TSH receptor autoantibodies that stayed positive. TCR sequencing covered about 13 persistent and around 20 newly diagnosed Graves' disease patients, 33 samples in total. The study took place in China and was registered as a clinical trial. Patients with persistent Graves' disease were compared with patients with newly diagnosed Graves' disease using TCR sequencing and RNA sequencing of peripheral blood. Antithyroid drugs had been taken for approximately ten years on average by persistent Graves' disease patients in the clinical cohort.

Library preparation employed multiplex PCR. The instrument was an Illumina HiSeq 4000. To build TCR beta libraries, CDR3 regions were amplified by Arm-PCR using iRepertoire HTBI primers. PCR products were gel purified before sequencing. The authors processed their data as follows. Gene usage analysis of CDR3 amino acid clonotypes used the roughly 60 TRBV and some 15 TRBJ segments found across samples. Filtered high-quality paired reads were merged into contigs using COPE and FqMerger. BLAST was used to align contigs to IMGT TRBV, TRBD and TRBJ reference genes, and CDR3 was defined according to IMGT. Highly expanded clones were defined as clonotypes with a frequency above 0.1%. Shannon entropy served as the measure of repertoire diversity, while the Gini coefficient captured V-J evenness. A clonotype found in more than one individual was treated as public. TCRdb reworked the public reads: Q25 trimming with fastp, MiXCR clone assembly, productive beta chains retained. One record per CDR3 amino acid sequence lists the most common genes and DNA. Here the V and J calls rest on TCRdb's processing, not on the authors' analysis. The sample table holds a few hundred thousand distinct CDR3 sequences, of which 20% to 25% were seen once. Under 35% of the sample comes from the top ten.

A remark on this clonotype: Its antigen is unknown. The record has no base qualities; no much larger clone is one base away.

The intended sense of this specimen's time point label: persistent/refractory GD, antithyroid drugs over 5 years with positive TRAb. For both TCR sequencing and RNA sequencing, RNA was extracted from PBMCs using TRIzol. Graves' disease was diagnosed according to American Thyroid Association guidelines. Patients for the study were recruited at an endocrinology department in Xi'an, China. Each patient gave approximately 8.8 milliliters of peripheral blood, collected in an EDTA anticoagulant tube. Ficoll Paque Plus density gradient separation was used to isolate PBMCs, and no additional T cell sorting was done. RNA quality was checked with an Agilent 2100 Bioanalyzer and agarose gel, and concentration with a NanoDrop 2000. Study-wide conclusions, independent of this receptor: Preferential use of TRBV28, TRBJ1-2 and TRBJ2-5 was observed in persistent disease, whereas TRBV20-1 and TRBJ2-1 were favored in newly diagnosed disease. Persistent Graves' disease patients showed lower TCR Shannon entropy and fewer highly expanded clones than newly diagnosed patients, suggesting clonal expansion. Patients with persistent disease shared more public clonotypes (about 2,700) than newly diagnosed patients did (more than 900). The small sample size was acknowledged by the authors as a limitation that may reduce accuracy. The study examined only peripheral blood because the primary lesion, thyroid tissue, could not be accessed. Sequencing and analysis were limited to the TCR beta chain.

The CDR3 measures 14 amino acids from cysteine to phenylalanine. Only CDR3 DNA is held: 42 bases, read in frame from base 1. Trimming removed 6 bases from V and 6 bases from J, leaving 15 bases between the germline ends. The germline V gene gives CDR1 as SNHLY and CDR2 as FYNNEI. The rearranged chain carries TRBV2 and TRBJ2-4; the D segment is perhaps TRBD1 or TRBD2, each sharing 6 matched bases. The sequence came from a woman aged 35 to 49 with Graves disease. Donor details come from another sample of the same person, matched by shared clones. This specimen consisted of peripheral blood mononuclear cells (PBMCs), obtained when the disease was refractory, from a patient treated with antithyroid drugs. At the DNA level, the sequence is TGTGCCAGCAGCCAAATGGGGGGCAGAAACATTCAGTACTTC. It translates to CASSQMGGRNIQYF.